A selection of T cell receptor beta chains follows, all from one sample in a study of radiotherapy plus CTLA-4 blockade in lung cancer. Clones were sequenced by immunoSEQ multiplex PCR, and TCRdb holds only the in-frame ones, with some missing. The sample carries 30,000 to 35,000 clones, approximately 80% recorded once. Sequenced here: peripheral blood, sampled from a patient treated with radiotherapy plus ipilimumab. All receptors derive from a human donor with non-small cell lung cancer that progressed on radiotherapy plus ipilimumab. Each CDR3 is given with its conserved first and last residue. The D gene is left open where the match is weak. Clone size, where shown, is once, few, many, or a class for clones that have expanded.

TRBV19	TRBJ2-7	-	-	CASSSLYEQYF	TGTGCCAGTAGTTCTCTCTACGAGCAGTACTTC
TRBV11-3	TRBJ2-1	-	TRBD2	CASSLDDSGGLYNEQFF	TGTGCCAGCAGCTTAGACGATAGCGGGGGGTTATACAATGAGCAGTTCTTC
TRBV7-7	TRBJ2-1	-	TRBD1	CASSPGTATYNEQFF	TGTGCTAGCAGCCCCGGGACAGCCACCTACAATGAGCAGTTCTTC
TRBV7-9	TRBJ1-1	-	TRBD1	CASSLPAGTGGTEAFF	TGTGCCAGCAGCTTACCTGCTGGGACAGGGGGCACTGAAGCTTTCTTT
TRBV27	TRBJ1-5	-	-	CAGRGGGLSNQPQHF	TGTGCCGGTCGGGGCGGGGGGTTGAGCAATCAGCCCCAGCATTTT
TRBV19	TRBJ2-1	-	TRBD2	CASSPWTSGAREQFF	TGTGCCAGTAGTCCCTGGACTAGCGGCGCCCGGGAGCAGTTCTTC
TRBV4-2	TRBJ2-7	-	TRBD1	CASSQEGTEEQYF	TGTGCCAGCAGCCAAGAGGGGACAGAGGAGCAGTACTTC
TRBV6-1	TRBJ1-1	-	TRBD1	CASSEVARGRAFF	TGTGCCAGCAGTGAAGTCGCCAGGGGGAGAGCTTTCTTT
TRBV5-4	TRBJ2-1	-	TRBD2	CASSPGTSGGYNEQFF	TGTGCCAGCAGCCCCGGGACTAGCGGGGGGTACAATGAGCAGTTCTTC
TRBV7-8	TRBJ1-5	-	-	CASSSIRGSQPQHF	TGTGCCAGCAGCTCCATCAGGGGATCCCAACCCCAGCATTTT
TRBV7-2	TRBJ2-2	-	TRBD1	CASSPGQGTGELFF	TGTGCCAGCAGCCCCGGACAGGGCACCGGGGAGCTGTTTTTT
TRBV11-2	TRBJ2-7	-	TRBD2	CASSFFSGGVYEQYF	TGTGCCAGCAGCTTTTTTAGCGGGGGGGTCTACGAGCAGTACTTC
TRBV7-3	TRBJ2-3	once	-	CASSPQAGTDTQYF	TGTGCCAGCAGCCCCCAAGCGGGCACAGATACGCAGTATTTT
TRBV29-1	TRBJ1-1	-	-	CSVASAATEAFF	TGCAGCGTTGCTAGCGCGGCCACTGAAGCTTTCTTT
TRBV23-1	TRBJ1-2	-	-	CASSQCRKLYGYTF	TGCGCCAGCAGTCAATGCAGGAAACTCTATGGCTACACCTTC
TRBV6-1	TRBJ1-5	-	TRBD1	CASSDGTGNQPQHF	TGTGCCAGCAGTGACGGGACAGGAAATCAGCCCCAGCATTTT
TRBV20-1	TRBJ1-1	few	-	CSARQGTEAFF	TGCAGTGCTAGACAGGGGACTGAAGCTTTCTTT
TRBV4-1	TRBJ2-4	-	-	CASSQGQARGLGNIQYF	TGCGCCAGCAGCCAAGGACAGGCGAGAGGATTAGGAAACATTCAGTACTTC
TRBV27	TRBJ1-1	-	-	CASSLYTEAFF	TGTGCCAGCAGTCTTTACACTGAAGCTTTCTTT
TRBV5-4	TRBJ2-7	-	-	CASSLDTEEQYF	TGTGCCAGCAGCTTGGACACAGAGGAGCAGTACTTC
TRBV7-2	TRBJ2-3	-	TRBD2	CASSLRLAGATDTQYF	TGTGCCAGCAGCTTAAGACTAGCGGGGGCAACAGATACGCAGTATTTT
TRBV5-4	TRBJ2-3	-	-	CASSFPKGGGTDTQYF	TGTGCCAGCAGCTTTCCAAAGGGGGGGGGCACAGATACGCAGTATTTT
TRBV25-1	TRBJ1-4	-	TRBD1	CASSGGVMTGQGNEKLFF	TGTGCCAGCAGTGGGGGGGTGATGACGGGACAGGGTAATGAAAAACTGTTTTTT
TRBV5-1	TRBJ1-3	-	TRBD1	CASSQTGNGNTIYF	TGCGCCAGCAGCCAGACAGGGAACGGAAACACCATATATTTT
TRBV18	TRBJ2-5	-	TRBD1	CASSPPARGKETQYF	TGTGCCAGCTCACCACCCGCCAGGGGGAAAGAGACCCAGTACTTC
TRBV19	TRBJ2-7	-	TRBD2	CASSRFGSSGGLNEQYF	TGTGCCAGTAGTCGTTTTGGATCGAGCGGGGGGCTGAACGAGCAGTACTTC
TRBV11-2	TRBJ1-1	-	-	CASSWAGVNTEAFF	TGTGCCAGCAGCTGGGCAGGGGTGAACACTGAAGCTTTCTTT
TRBV15	TRBJ1-2	few	TRBD1	CATSSGTGSTYGYTF	TGTGCCACCAGCAGTGGGACAGGGAGTACCTATGGCTACACCTTC
TRBV5-5	TRBJ1-6	-	TRBD1	CASSFGTGGAPLHF	TGTGCCAGCAGCTTTGGGACAGGGGGAGCACCCCTCCACTTT
TRBV21-1	TRBJ1-2	few	-	CASSEHRGREGYTF	TGTGCCAGCAGCGAGCACAGGGGGCGTGAGGGCTACACCTTC
TRBV25-1	TRBJ2-3	-	TRBD2	CASSLDAGGTDTQYF	TGTGCCAGCAGCTTAGACGCGGGGGGCACAGATACGCAGTATTTT